One and the same sample provided the 5 T cell receptor beta chains below, sequenced in a study of cytomegalovirus exposure and HLA in healthy donors. Using immunoSEQ multiplex PCR, the repertoire was profiled, and TCRdb retains in-frame clones only, with some absent. The sample contains about 200,000 clones, 75% to 85% of which appear only once. Sequenced: PBMCs. The receptors here all came from a woman between 25 and 40 years old in good health and CMV-seropositive.

V usage is TRBV21-1 and J usage is TRBJ2-7; the table calls TRBD2, which could not be checked here. TRBV21-1 is designated a pseudogene. The CDR3 spans 16 residues. The CDR3 bases are TGTGCCAGCAGCAAATGTAGTAGCGGGACCTCCTACGAGCAGTACTTC. Amino acid sequence: CASSKCSSGTSYEQYF.

The V call is TRBV27, the J call TRBJ2-7; 8 positions agree with TRBD1. The CDR3 contains 14 residues. V shed 10 bases, J shed 2 bases, and the junction held 10 bases outside the gene matches. The V gene's germline CDR1 is MNHEY and CDR2 SMNVEV (reference sequence). The CDR3 nucleotides are TGTGCCACCTCCATGGACAGGGATACCTACGAGCAGTACTTC. Amino acids: CATSMDRDTYEQYF.

The rearrangement links TRBV28 to TRBJ2-5, with 10 bases fitting TRBD2. CDR3 length equals 15 residues. CDR1 and CDR2 (germline): MDHEN, SYDVKM. J was trimmed by 1 base and V by 2 bases; bases with no gene match: 1. The CDR3 DNA is TGTGCCAGCAGTTTAGCTAGCGGGAGCCAAGAGACCCAGTACTTC. Translation: CASSLASGSQETQYF.

This clone was counted once. This chain uses TRBV27 with TRBJ1-1; D is unresolved. Trimming removed 3 bases at V and 2 bases at J, with 7 bases between. In germline, CDR1 is MNHEY, CDR2 SMNVEV (reference sequence). The CDR3 totals 13 residues. The CDR3 region is CASSFGKNTEAFF. The CDR3 DNA sequence: TGTGCCAGCAGTTTCGGGAAAAACACTGAAGCTTTCTTT.

The chain uses TRBV27 and TRBJ2-2; 9 positions match TRBD2. The CDR3 contains 18 residues. Germline values: CDR1 MNHEY, CDR2 SMNVEV (reference sequence). Trimming cost V 3 bases and J 2 bases; bases outside gene matches: 10. CDR3 DNA: TGTGCCAGCAGTTTCTTGACTAGCGGTACTAAAAACACCGGGGAGCTGTTTTTT. It codes for CASSFLTSGTKNTGELFF.